This T cell receptor (beta chain) was captured by sequencing in a study of regulatory T cells in long-lasting Graves disease. This CDR3 has 16 amino acids. CDR1 and CDR2 from the germline V gene are DFQATT and SNEGSKA (reference sequence). V trimming: 3 bases; J trimming: 4 bases; junction bases outside the gene matches: 9. Time point noted: newly diagnosed GD, antithyroid drugs for less than 3 months. Generation of the TCR library employed RNA extracted from PBMCs. Both iRepertoire HTBI primers and Arm-PCR of CDR3 regions were used to build the TCR beta libraries. TCRdb processed the multiplex PCR reads anew with MiXCR; each CDR3 protein has one entry. This sample has about 540,000 distinct CDR3 sequences; 13% occur once, and the top ten carry roughly 10%. In this sample, this clonotype turned up a few times. The data also belong to a second study, concerning T cells in Graves' hyperthyroidism and ophthalmopathy. As that report states: Uncontrolled infection, other autoimmune disease, pregnancy and lactation each barred patients from inclusion. Ophthalmopathy could be told apart from stable hyperthyroidism with a 13 V-J model.

This clonotype was sampled from a man aged 30 to 39 with Graves disease. The J gene is TRBJ2-2, the V gene TRBV20-1; 9 positions match TRBD2. Sequencing was performed on peripheral blood mononuclear cells (PBMCs), taken at new diagnosis, from a patient treated with antithyroid drugs. The CDR3 DNA follows: TGCAGTGCTAGTAGGGGGGCGGGAGGGTCCACCGGGGAGCTGTTTTTT. Translation: CSASRGAGGSTGELFF.